This T cell receptor (beta chain) originates from a study of cytomegalovirus exposure and HLA in healthy donors. Study at large: The early release's HLA-typed donors yielded some 85 million unique TCRs.

PCR amplification relied on 60 Vbeta primers (plus 13 Jbeta primers). Here immunoSEQ multiplex PCR was the method, and the copy in TCRdb shows in-frame clones only, minus some. The top ten clones hold 4.5% to 6% of a sample with some 250,000 clones, around 76% of them seen once. CDR3 length equals 13 residues. Germline V gene data show CDR1 as GTSNPN and CDR2 as SVGIG (reference sequence). V trimming: 8 bases; J trimming: 2 bases; junction bases outside the gene matches: 6. This clonotype originated in a woman between 35 and 50 years old in good health and CMV-seropositive. Sample: PBMCs. J is TRBJ2-3 and V is TRBV30, with 8 positions matching TRBD1. The CDR3 is CARDRFLTDTQYF. The CDR3 DNA reads TGTGCCAGGGACAGGTTCCTCACAGATACGCAGTATTTT.